The T cell receptor beta chain under discussion was sequenced for a study of blood T cell repertoires in COVID-19. Some clones are missing from TCRdb's copy, which holds only in-frame ones; the method was immunoSEQ multiplex PCR. The sample has more than 200,000 clones, around 81% seen once; the top ten hold 3.5% to 4.5%. The receptor was isolated from a young man with acute COVID-19. Input material: PBMCs or T cells enriched from blood (not recorded which).

CDR3 region: CASSLVGGNTIYF. DNA for the CDR3: TGTGCCAGCAGCCTGGTCGGGGGAAACACCATATATTTT. The chain joins TRBV7-9 to TRBJ1-3; D unresolved. Trimming removed 5 bases from V and 4 bases from J, with 9 bases in between. Per the germline V gene, CDR1 is SEHNR and CDR2 is FQNEAQ (reference sequence). The CDR3 spans 13 residues.